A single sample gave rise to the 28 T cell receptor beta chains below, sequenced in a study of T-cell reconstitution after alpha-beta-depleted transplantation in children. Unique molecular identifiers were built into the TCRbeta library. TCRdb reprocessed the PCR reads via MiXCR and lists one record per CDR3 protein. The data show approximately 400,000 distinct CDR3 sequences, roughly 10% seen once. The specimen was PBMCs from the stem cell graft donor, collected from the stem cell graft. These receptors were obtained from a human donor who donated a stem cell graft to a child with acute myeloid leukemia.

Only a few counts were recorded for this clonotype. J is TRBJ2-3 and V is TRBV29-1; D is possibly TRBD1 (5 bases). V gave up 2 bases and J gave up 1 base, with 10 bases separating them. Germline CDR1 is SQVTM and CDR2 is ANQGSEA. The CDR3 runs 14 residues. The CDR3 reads CSVEKSRGTDTQYF. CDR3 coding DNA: TGCAGCGTTGAAAAATCCAGGGGCACAGATACGCAGTATTTT.

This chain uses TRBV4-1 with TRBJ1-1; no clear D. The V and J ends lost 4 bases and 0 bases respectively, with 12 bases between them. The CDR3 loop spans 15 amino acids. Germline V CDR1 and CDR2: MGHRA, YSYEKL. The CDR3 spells CASSPPRLLNTEAFF. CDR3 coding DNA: TGCGCCAGCAGCCCTCCTCGGCTCTTGAACACTGAAGCTTTCTTT.

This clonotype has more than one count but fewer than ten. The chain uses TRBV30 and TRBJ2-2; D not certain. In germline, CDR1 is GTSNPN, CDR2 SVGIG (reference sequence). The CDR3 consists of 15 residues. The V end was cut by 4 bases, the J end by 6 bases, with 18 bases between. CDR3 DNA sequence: TGTGCCTGGACCCCAAATCGGAAGGTCGCCGGGGAGCTGTTTTTT. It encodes CAWTPNRKVAGELFF.

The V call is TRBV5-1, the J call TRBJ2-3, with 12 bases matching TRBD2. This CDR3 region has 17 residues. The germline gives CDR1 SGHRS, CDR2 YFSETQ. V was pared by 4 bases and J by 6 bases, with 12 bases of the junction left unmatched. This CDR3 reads CASSLMASGGAGDTQYF. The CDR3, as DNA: TGCGCCAGCAGCCTAATGGCTAGCGGGGGGGCAGGGGATACGCAGTATTTT.

The CDR3 DNA reads TGTGCCAGCAGCTTAGAGGGCAGCTACCACAATGAGCAGTTCTTC. Protein sequence: CASSLEGSYHNEQFF. The chain carries TRBV11-2 and TRBJ2-1; D ambiguous. CDR3 length: 15 residues. The V end was cut by 0 bases, the J end by 5 bases, with 11 bases between. The V gene's germline CDR1 is SGHAT and CDR2 FQNNGV.

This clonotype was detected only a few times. CDR3 in amino acids: CSARPMTDTQYF. CDR3 DNA: TGCAGTGCTAGACCGATGACAGATACGCAGTATTTT. The V and J genes are TRBV20-1 and TRBJ2-3; D gene uncertain. Trimming left V 2 bases short and J 3 bases short, with 6 bases between. Germline V gene sequence: CDR1 DFQATT, CDR2 SNEGSKA (reference sequence). There are 12 residues in the CDR3.

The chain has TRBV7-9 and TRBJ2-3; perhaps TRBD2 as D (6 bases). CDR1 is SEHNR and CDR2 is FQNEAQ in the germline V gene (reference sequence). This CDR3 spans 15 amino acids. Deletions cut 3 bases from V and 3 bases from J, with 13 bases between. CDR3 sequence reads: CASSFGGSRTDTQYF. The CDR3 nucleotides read TGTGCCAGCAGCTTTGGAGGGAGTCGGACAGATACGCAGTATTTT.

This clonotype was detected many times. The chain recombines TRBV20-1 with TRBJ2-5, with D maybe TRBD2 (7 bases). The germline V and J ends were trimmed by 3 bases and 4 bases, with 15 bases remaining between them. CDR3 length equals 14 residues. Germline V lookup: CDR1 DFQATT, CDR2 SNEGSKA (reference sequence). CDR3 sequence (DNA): TGCAGTGCTAGTTCGGGGGGCAGGGGAGAGACCCAGTACTTC. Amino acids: CSASSGGRGETQYF.

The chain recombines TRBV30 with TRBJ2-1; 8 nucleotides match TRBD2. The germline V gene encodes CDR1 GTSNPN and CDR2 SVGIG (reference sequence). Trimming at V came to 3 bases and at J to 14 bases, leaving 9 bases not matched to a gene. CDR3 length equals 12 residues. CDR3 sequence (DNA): TGTGCCTGGAGACCGGGGGGACTAGGAAAGTTCTTC. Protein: CAWRPGGLGKFF.

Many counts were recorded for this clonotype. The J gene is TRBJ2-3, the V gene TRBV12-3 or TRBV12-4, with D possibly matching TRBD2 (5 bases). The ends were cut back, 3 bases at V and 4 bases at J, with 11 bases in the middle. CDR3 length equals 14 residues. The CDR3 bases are TGTGCCAGCAGTTTTTTGCGGGTCCCAGATACGCAGTATTTT. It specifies CASSFLRVPDTQYF.

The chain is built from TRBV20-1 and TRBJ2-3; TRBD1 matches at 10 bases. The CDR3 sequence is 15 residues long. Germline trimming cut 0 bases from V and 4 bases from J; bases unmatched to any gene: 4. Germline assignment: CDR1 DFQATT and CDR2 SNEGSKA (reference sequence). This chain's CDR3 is CSARDIGTGADTQYF. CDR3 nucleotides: TGCAGTGCTAGAGATATCGGGACAGGGGCAGATACGCAGTATTTT.

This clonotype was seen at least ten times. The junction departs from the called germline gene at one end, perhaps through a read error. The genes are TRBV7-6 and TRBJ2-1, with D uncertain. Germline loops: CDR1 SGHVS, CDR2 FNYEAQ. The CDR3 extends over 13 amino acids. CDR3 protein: CASSLGNYNEQFF. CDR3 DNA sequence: TGCGCCAGCAGCTTGGGGAACTACAATGAGCAGTTCTTC.

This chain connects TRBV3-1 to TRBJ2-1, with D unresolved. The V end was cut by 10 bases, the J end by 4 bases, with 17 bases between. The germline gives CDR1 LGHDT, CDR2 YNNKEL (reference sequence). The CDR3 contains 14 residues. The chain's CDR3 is CATQQGYGYNEQFF. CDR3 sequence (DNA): TGTGCCACCCAACAAGGGTATGGGTACAATGAGCAGTTCTTC.

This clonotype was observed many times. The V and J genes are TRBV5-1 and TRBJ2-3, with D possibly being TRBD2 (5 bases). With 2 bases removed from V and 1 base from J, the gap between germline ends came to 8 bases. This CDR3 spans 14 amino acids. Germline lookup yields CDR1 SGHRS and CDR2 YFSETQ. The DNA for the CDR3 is TGCGCCAGCAGCTTTTTCGGGGGCACAGATACGCAGTATTTT. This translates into CASSFFGGTDTQYF.

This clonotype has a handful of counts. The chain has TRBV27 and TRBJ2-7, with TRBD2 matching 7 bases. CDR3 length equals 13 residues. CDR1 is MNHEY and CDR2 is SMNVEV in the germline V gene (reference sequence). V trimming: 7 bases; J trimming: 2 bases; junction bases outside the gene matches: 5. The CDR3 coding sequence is TGTGCCAGCATGGGCGGGAGCCCCTACGAGCAGTACTTC. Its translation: CASMGGSPYEQYF.

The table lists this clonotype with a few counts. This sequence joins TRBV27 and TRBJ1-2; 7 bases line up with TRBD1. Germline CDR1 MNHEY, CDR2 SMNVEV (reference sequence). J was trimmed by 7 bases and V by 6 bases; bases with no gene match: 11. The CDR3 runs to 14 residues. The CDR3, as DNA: TGTGCCAGCAGCACATGGGACAGTCTTTCTGGCTACACCTTC. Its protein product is CASSTWDSLSGYTF.

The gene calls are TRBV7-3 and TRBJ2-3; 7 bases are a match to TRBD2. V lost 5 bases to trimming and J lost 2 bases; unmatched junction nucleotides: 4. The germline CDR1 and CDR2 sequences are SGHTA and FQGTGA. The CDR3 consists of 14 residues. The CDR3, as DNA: TGTGCCAGCAGCCCCCGGGGGGTCACAGATACGCAGTATTTT. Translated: CASSPRGVTDTQYF.

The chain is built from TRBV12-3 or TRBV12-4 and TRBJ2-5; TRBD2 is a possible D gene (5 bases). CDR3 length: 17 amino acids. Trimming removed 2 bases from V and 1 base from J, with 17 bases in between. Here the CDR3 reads CASSLTLGVPSQETQYF. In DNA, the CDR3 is TGTGCCAGCAGTTTAACCCTCGGGGTCCCTAGCCAAGAGACCCAGTACTTC.

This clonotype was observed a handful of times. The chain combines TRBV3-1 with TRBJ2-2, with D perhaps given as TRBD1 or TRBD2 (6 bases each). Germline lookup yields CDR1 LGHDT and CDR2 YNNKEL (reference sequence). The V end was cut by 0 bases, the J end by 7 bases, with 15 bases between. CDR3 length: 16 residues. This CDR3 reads CASSQETGAGNGELFF. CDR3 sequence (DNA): TGTGCCAGCAGCCAAGAAACGGGGGCCGGCAACGGGGAGCTGTTTTTT.

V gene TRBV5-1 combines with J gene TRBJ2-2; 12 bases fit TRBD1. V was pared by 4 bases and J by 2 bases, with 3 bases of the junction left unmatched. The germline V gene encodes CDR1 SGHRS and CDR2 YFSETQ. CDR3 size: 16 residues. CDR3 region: CASSGGTGGNTGELFF. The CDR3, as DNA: TGCGCCAGCAGCGGGGGGACAGGGGGCAACACCGGGGAGCTGTTTTTT.

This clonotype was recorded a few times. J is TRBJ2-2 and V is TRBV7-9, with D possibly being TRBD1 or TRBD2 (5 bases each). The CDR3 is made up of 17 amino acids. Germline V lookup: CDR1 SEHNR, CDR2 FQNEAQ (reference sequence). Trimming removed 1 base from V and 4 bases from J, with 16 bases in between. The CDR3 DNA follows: TGTGCCAGCAGCTTAGACCTCGGGGCAGGGACCACCGGGGAGCTGTTTTTT. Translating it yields CASSLDLGAGTTGELFF.

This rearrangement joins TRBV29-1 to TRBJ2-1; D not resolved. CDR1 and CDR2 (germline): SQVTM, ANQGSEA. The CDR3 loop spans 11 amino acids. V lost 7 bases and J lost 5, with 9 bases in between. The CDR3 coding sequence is TGCAGCGAGCTAACAAACAATGAGCAGTTCTTC. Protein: CSELTNNEQFF.

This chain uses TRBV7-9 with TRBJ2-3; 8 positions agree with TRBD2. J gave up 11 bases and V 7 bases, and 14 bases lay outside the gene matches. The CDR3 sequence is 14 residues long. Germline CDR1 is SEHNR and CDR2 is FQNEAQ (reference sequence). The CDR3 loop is CASKELAGGGRQYF. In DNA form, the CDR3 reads TGTGCCAGCAAAGAACTAGCCGGCGGGGGGAGGCAGTATTTT.

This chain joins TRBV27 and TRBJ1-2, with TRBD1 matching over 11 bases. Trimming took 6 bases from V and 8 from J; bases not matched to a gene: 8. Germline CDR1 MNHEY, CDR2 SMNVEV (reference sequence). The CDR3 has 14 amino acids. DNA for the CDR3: TGTGCCAGCAGGGCCTTGGGACAGGGGGACGGCTACACCTTC. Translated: CASRALGQGDGYTF.

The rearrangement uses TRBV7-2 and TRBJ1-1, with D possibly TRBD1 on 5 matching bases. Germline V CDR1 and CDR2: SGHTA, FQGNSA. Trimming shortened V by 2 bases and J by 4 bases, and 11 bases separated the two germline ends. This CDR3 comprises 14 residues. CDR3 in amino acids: CASSLWGSGTEAFF. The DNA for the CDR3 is TGTGCCAGCAGCTTATGGGGGTCCGGCACTGAAGCTTTCTTT.

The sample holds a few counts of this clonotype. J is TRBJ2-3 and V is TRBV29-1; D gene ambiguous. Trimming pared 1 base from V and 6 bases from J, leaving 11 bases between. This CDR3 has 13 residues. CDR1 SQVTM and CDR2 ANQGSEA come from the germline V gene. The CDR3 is CSVEAPSRDTQYF. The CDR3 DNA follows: TGCAGCGTTGAAGCCCCGTCGCGGGATACGCAGTATTTT.

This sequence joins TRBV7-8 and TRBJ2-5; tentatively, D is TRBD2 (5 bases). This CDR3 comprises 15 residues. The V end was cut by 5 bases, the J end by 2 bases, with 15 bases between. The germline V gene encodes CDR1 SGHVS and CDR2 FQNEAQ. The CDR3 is CASSKTAGSQETQYF. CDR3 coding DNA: TGTGCCAGCAGCAAAACCGCGGGTAGTCAAGAGACCCAGTACTTC.

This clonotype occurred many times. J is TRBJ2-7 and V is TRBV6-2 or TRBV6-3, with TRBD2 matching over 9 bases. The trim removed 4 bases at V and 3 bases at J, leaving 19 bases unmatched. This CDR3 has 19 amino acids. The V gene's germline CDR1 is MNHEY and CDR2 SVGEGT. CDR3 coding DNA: TGTGCCAGCAGTTCCCTAGCGGGATCACCTTCACCTTTGTACTACGAGCAGTACTTC. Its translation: CASSSLAGSPSPLYYEQYF.